One TCR beta chain is described in this entry. The antigen it recognizes is unknown. No much larger clone is present one base from it, and per-base qualities are unavailable. The CDR3 numbers 16 residues from cysteine through phenylalanine. The read is trimmed to its CDR3 DNA, 48 bases read in frame from base 1. The germline V gene (reference sequence) sets CDR1 to MNHEY and CDR2 to SMNVEV. V is shortened by 6 bases, J by 4 bases, and the region joining them spans 19 bases. The record originates from a study of T cell repertoires in cytomegalovirus infection (dated by TCRdb to between 2018 and 2020). For the wider study: Donor HLA type was relevant to the analysis, as public TCR beta signatures indicated carriage of CMV infection together with the matching HLA type.

Instrument used: Illumina HiSeq 1500. TCRdb cleaned the public reads at Q25 with fastp, built clones with MiXCR and kept in-frame beta chains. Every distinct CDR3 protein forms one entry, paired with its most common genes and DNA. Within this sample are about 400,000 distinct CDR3 sequences, with around a sixth of them counted one time only. The ten biggest clones cover under 9% of the sample. Beyond this particular receptor, the publication reports: In both this cohort and an independent roughly 330-donor cohort, the cumulative frequency of public TCR beta family members distinguished carriers of CMV infection plus the relevant HLA type. The ex vivo response was dominated by HLA-C-restricted CMV-specific TCR beta clonotypes, which also provided the single most frequent clonotype in two of eight donors.

The TCR comes from a human donor in good health (CMV status not recorded). Some clones in this sample may be carry-over from other donors' samples. Recombination connected TRBV27 to TRBJ1-5; the D segment could be TRBD1, given 5 matching bases. The sequenced sample consisted of PBMCs. The CDR3 loop reads CASSLLGTKRNQPQHF. The DNA sequence follows: TGTGCCAGCAGCCTTCTCGGGACCAAAAGGAATCAGCCCCAGCATTTT.